These T cell receptor beta chains were read from a single sample in a study of T cell repertoires in cytomegalovirus infection. TCRdb re-called the reads with MiXCR, one entry per CDR3 protein. The table includes approximately 300,000 distinct CDR3 sequences, about 27% detected once. These TCRs are of unknown antigen specificity. The sample was cultured PBMCs, taken from culture after CMV antigen stimulation. The receptor set was obtained from a human donor in good health (CMV status not recorded). Some clones in this sample may be carry-over from other donors' samples. CDR3s include the opening cysteine and the closing phenylalanine or tryptophan. A D gene is named only where the DNA matches it firmly. Size values are once, few and many counts, or a class for expanded clones, and some rows have none.

d_gene	v_gene	len	abundance	j_gene	CDR3aa	CDR3nt
-	TRBV6-5	13	many	TRBJ1-1	CASSYATNTEAFF	TGTGCCAGCAGTTACGCAACTAACACTGAAGCTTTCTTT
-	TRBV6-1	14	-	TRBJ2-7	CASTPAVGGYEQYF	TGTGCCAGCACCCCAGCGGTAGGAGGATACGAGCAGTACTTC
-	TRBV7-2	16	few	TRBJ1-2	CASSSVFEGLGDGYTF	TGTGCCAGCAGCTCCGTGTTTGAGGGCCTTGGCGACGGCTACACCTTC
TRBD2	TRBV12-3/TRBV12-4	14	-	TRBJ2-5	CASSLTGEGKTQYF	TGTGCCAGCAGTTTGACGGGGGAGGGGAAGACCCAGTACTTC
-	TRBV28	14	few	TRBJ1-4	CASSKGGSTEKLFF	TGTGCCAGCAGTAAGGGGGGGTCTACGGAAAAACTGTTTTTT
TRBD1	TRBV13	15	-	TRBJ1-6	CASSKGDRDNSPLHF	TGTGCCAGCAGCAAGGGGGACAGGGACAATTCACCCCTCCACTTT
-	TRBV19	13	-	TRBJ1-2	CASRSPGGQGYTF	TGTGCCAGCCGGTCCCCTGGGGGGCAAGGCTACACCTTC
-	TRBV20-1	13	few	TRBJ2-1	CSALARSYNEQFF	TGCAGTGCGTTAGCCCGTTCCTACAATGAGCAGTTCTTC
-	TRBV7-9	12	-	TRBJ2-3	CASTPGWDAQYF	TGTGCCAGCACCCCCGGATGGGATGCGCAGTATTTT
TRBD1	TRBV24-1	15	-	TRBJ2-5	CATSDWTGGGETQYF	TGTGCCACCAGTGATTGGACAGGGGGGGGAGAGACCCAGTACTTC
-	TRBV28	15	few	TRBJ2-3	CASARASVKTDTQYF	TGTGCCAGCGCAAGGGCTAGCGTTAAGACAGATACGCAGTATTTT
-	TRBV7-9	13	many	TRBJ1-5	CASSFKGSQPQHF	TGTGCCAGCAGCTTTAAGGGATCTCAGCCCCAGCATTTT
-	TRBV7-7	15	many	TRBJ2-6	CASSLTAAGANVLTF	TGTGCCAGCAGCTTGACAGCAGCTGGGGCCAACGTCCTGACTTTC
-	TRBV7-8	15	-	TRBJ2-5	CASSLIAATAETQYF	TGTGCCAGCAGCTTAATAGCGGCTACGGCGGAGACCCAGTACTTC
-	TRBV3-1	15	few	TRBJ2-1	CASSQDVSSYNEQFF	TGTGCCAGCAGCCAAGACGTGAGCTCCTACAATGAGCAGTTCTTC
TRBD1	TRBV7-2	14	few	TRBJ1-2	CASSFGTEYSGYTF	TGTGCCAGCAGCTTTGGGACAGAGTATTCGGGCTACACCTTC
-	TRBV6-1	12	many	TRBJ2-1	CASSRTPVEQFF	TGTGCCAGCAGTCGAACCCCCGTGGAGCAGTTCTTC
-	TRBV7-9	14	few	TRBJ2-7	CASSPPSSSYEQYF	TGTGCCAGCAGCCCCCCTAGCTCCTCCTACGAGCAGTACTTC
TRBD1	TRBV18	14	few	TRBJ2-3	CASSPPGQADTQYF	TGTGCCAGCTCACCACCCGGACAGGCAGATACGCAGTATTTT
TRBD2	TRBV19	15	few	TRBJ2-7	CASSKLAGDTYEQYF	TGTGCCAGTAGTAAACTAGCGGGTGATACCTACGAGCAGTACTTC
TRBD2	TRBV6-5	15	many	TRBJ2-1	CASSYRLAGGNEQFF	TGTGCCAGCAGTTACCGGCTAGCGGGGGGGAATGAGCAGTTCTTC
TRBD2	TRBV24-1	13	-	TRBJ2-5	CATSGGGVETQYF	TGTGCCACCAGTGGGGGGGGTGTAGAGACCCAGTACTTC
-	TRBV20-1	17	few	TRBJ2-6	CSARDPRDGSGANVLTF	TGCAGTGCTAGAGATCCCCGGGACGGCTCTGGGGCCAACGTCCTGACTTTC
-	TRBV7-9	14	many	TRBJ1-1	CASSSPGRYTEAFF	TGTGCCAGCAGCTCCCCGGGACGGTACACTGAAGCTTTCTTT
TRBD1	TRBV7-2	15	many	TRBJ1-1	CASSFGQGLNTEAFF	TGTGCCAGCAGCTTTGGACAGGGTTTGAACACTGAAGCTTTCTTT
-	TRBV5-8	15	-	TRBJ2-3	CASSLRVTSTDTQYF	TGTGCCAGCAGCTTGAGGGTGACTAGCACAGATACGCAGTATTTT
TRBD1	TRBV7-8	14	few	TRBJ2-1	CASSSWTGADEQFF	TGTGCCAGCAGCTCCTGGACAGGGGCCGATGAGCAGTTCTTC
-	TRBV5-1	12	once	TRBJ1-1	CASSDSPNEAFF	TGCGCCAGCAGCGACAGCCCTAATGAAGCTTTCTTT
-	TRBV5-1	14	-	TRBJ2-5	CASRTRQAQETQYF	TGCGCCAGCCGGACTCGGCAGGCTCAAGAGACCCAGTACTTC
-	TRBV14	13	-	TRBJ1-5	CASSHSPRAAQHF	TGTGCCAGCAGCCACTCGCCCAGGGCGGCCCAGCATTTT
TRBD1	TRBV12-3/TRBV12-4	14	many	TRBJ1-3	CASSPGTARHTIYF	TGTGCCAGCAGCCCAGGGACAGCAAGACACACCATATATTTT
-	TRBV19	15	-	TRBJ2-1	CASKGRGKSYNEQFF	TGTGCCAGTAAGGGGAGGGGGAAATCCTACAATGAGCAGTTCTTC
TRBD2	TRBV5-3	15	-	TRBJ2-7	CASSLEGLAVYEQYF	TGTGCCAGCAGCTTGGAAGGACTAGCGGTCTACGAGCAGTACTTC
-	TRBV6-1	13	-	TRBJ1-6	CASMGPEGSPLHF	TGTGCCAGCATGGGACCTGAGGGTTCACCCCTCCACTTT
TRBD2	TRBV4-2	16	-	TRBJ2-7	CASSQELAGGPYEQYF	TGTGCCAGCAGCCAAGAACTAGCGGGAGGCCCCTACGAGCAGTACTTC
-	TRBV15	17	once	TRBJ2-7	CATSSGLGHSLPYEQYF	TGTGCCACCAGCAGCGGCCTTGGACACAGTCTTCCCTACGAGCAGTACTTC
-	TRBV7-8	16	many	TRBJ2-1	CASSLEGGGSYNEQFF	TGTGCCAGCAGCTTAGAGGGTGGGGGCTCCTACAATGAGCAGTTCTTC
TRBD2	TRBV7-2	12	-	TRBJ2-3	CASSFKAGSQYF	TGTGCCAGCAGCTTTAAAGCGGGGTCGCAGTATTTT
-	TRBV7-2	13	-	TRBJ2-7	CASSLGFSYEQYF	TGTGCCAGCAGCTTGGGGTTCTCCTACGAGCAGTACTTC
TRBD1	TRBV28	16	few	TRBJ1-5	CASSPARTGGNQPQHF	TGTGCCAGCAGCCCGGCGAGGACAGGGGGCAATCAGCCCCAGCATTTT
-	TRBV7-2	16	-	TRBJ1-1	CASSPPGLRGAIKAFF	TGTGCCAGCAGCCCCCCCGGTCTTCGGGGGGCGATAAAAGCTTTCTTT
TRBD2	TRBV7-2	14	-	TRBJ2-3	CASSSLAGWDTQYF	TGTGCCAGCAGTTCTCTAGCGGGGTGGGATACGCAGTATTTT